This entry describes one T cell receptor beta chain. It lacks a known antigen. Qualities for individual bases were not recorded, and no much larger clone is one base off. Sequencer: Illumina NovaSeq 6000. TCRalpha and TCRbeta cDNA libraries were built by 5'RACE with constant-segment primers, adding sample barcodes and unique molecular identifiers. Trizol reagent was used to extract RNA from every sample. Libraries were amplified in two PCR steps, with a second sample barcode and Illumina TruSeq adapters added in the second step. The libraries were sequenced on an Illumina NovaSeq using 2 x 150 bp paired-end reads. In the paper's pipeline: Demultiplexing of reads and collapsing into UMI-guided consensus sequences were performed with migec v1.2.7. Using mixcr v2.1.11, the UMI consensuses were aligned to TRA and TRB V and J templates and assembled into clonotypes. A clonotype was counted as expanded or contracted only if both edgeR and NoisET called the change significant, with noise models trained on biological replicates. edgeR calls used a false discovery rate-adjusted p below 0.01 and a log2 fold-change threshold of 1. As an exploratory analysis of dynamics, max-normalized trajectories of the 1000 most abundant clonotypes were examined with PCA combined with hierarchical clustering. Separately sequenced CD4+ and CD8+ repertoires were used to assign the CD4 or CD8 phenotype of responding clones. TCRdb passed the public sequencing reads through fastp at Q25 and MiXCR, retaining productive beta sequences. Here each entry gathers all rows of one CDR3 protein and keeps the most common genes and DNA. The V and J calls and clone size come from TCRdb's table, not from the authors' own analysis. The sample table contains over 120,000 distinct CDR3 sequences; only one count was recorded for about 19% of them. In total, the top ten clones hold around 2.4% of the sample.

Ficoll-Paque density gradient centrifugation was used to isolate PBMCs. The sample originates from a study of T-cell memory formation after mild COVID-19 listed by TCRdb under 2021. Study-wide context: Most TCR sequence clusters were specific to one of the two donors. The cohort comprised two young, previously healthy adult volunteers, one female and one male. T-cell clones expanding and contracting after mild COVID-19 in a couple of donors were tracked by longitudinal TCRalpha and TCRbeta repertoire sequencing. Study-wide conclusions, independent of this receptor: Contracting CD4+ clones turned up mainly in the CM and EM memory subsets, whereas EMRA was where CD8+ clones were enriched. Some responding clones were detected in pre-infection memory, suggesting pre-existing cross-reactive memory T cells joined the SARS-CoV-2 response. Only two mild cases were covered by the study, and larger cohorts that include severe cases with pre-infection samples were considered necessary. From day 15 to 85, contracting clones showed balanced CD4/CD8 phenotypes, whereas a second wave of clones that expanded from day 15 to 37 leaned towards CD4+. SARS-CoV-2 specificity was not confirmed for the second-wave clones peaking on day 37.

Sequenced: PBMCs or a T cell subset sorted from them (not recorded which). This clonotype originated in an adult woman who had mild COVID-19 (a few samples of this study predate the infection). The sample titles of this study are shuffled in the database, so cell type and time point are left out; the donor was told from shared clones.

The CDR3 sequence is CAWALSGVTQYF. The bases are TGTGCCTGGGCGCTCTCAGGGGTTACGCAGTATTTT. Here the chain combines TRBV30 and TRBJ2-3; the D gene is possibly TRBD1, with 6 bases matching. CDR1 and CDR2, per the germline V gene (reference sequence), are GTSNPN and SVGIG. The CDR3 holds 12 amino acids from the cysteine to the phenylalanine. Only the CDR3 DNA stays, 36 bases, in frame from base 1. V loses 5 bases, J loses 8 bases, and the germline ends lie 14 bases apart.